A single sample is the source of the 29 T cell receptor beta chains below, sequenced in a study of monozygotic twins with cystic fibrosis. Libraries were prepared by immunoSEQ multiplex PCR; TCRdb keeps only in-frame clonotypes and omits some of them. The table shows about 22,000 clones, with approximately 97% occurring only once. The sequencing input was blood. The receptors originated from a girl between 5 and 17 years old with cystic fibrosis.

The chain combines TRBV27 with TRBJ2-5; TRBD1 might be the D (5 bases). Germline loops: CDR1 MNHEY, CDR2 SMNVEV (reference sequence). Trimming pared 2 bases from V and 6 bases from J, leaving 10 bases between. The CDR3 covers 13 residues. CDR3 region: CASSLVGPKTQYF. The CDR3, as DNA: TGTGCCAGCAGTTTAGTGGGGCCAAAGACCCAGTACTTC.

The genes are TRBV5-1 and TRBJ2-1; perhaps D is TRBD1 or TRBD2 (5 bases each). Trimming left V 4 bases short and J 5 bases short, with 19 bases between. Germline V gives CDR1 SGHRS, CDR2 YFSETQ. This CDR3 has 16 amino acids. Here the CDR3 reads CASSPGDPNADNEQFF. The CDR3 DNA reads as TGCGCCAGCAGCCCCGGGGACCCCAATGCCGACAATGAGCAGTTCTTC.

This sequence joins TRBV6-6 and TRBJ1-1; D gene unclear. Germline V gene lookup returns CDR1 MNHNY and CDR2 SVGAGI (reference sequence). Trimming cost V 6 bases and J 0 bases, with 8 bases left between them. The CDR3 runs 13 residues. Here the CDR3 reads CASRRELNTEAFF. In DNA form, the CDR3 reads TGTGCCAGCAGAAGGGAGTTGAACACTGAAGCTTTCTTT.

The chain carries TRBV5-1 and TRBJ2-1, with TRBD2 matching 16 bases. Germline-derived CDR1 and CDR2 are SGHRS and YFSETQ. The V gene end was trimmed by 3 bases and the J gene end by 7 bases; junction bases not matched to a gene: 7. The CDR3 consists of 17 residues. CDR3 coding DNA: TGCGCCAGCAGCTCGATGCCGGGACTAGCGGGAGGGAATGAGCAGTTCTTC. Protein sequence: CASSSMPGLAGGNEQFF.

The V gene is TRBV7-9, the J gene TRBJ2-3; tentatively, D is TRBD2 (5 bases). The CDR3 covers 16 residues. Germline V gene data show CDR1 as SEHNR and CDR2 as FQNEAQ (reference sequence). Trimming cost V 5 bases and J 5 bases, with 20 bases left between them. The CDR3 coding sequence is TGTGCCAGCAGCCTCGCCCTAGCAGCCTTGGGAGATACGCAGTATTTT. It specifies CASSLALAALGDTQYF.

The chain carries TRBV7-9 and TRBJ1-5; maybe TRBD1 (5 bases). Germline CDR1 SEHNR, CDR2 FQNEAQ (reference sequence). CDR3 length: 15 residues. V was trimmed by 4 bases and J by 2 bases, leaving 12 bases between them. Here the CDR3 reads CASSSSGGGNQPQHF. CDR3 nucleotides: TGTGCCAGCAGCTCATCTGGGGGGGGCAATCAGCCCCAGCATTTT.

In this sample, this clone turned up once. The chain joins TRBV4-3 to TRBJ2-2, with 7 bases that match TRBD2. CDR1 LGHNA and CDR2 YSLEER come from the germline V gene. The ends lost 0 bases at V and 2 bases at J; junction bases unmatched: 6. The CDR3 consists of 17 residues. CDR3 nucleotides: TGCGCCAGCAGCCAAGATTTGGGGGGGAGTAACACCGGGGAGCTGTTTTTT. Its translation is CASSQDLGGSNTGELFF.

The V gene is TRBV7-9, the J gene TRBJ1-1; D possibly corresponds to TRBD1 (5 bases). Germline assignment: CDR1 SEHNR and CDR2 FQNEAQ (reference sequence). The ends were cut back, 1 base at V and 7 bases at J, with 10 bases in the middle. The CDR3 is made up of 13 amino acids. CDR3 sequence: CASSLVPQVEAFF. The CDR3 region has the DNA TGTGCCAGCAGCTTAGTCCCACAGGTTGAAGCTTTCTTT.

The CDR3 bases are TGTGCCTGGATTGTGGACAGAAACACTGAAGCTTTCTTT. Translation: CAWIVDRNTEAFF. This rearrangement joins TRBV30 to TRBJ1-1; a possible D gene is TRBD1 (6 bases). V lost 4 bases and J lost 2, with 11 bases in between. Germline V lookup: CDR1 GTSNPN, CDR2 SVGIG (reference sequence). The CDR3 contains 13 residues. Complete variable domain (other parts from reference TRBV30 and TRBJ1-1): SQTIHQWPATLVQPVGSPLSLECTVEGTSNPNLYWYRQAAGRGLQLLFYSVGIGQISSEVPQNLSASRPQDRQFILSSKKLLLSDSGFYLCAWIVDRNTEAFFGQGTRLTVV.

The CDR3 reads CSVRKAGGPSLEQFF. The CDR3, as DNA: TGCAGCGTTCGCAAAGCGGGAGGGCCCTCTTTGGAGCAGTTCTTC. V usage is TRBV29-1 and J usage is TRBJ2-1; 10 bases align to TRBD2. Germline V CDR1 and CDR2: SQVTM, ANQGSEA. Losses at the gene ends were 5 bases for V and 10 bases for J; bases not matched to a gene: 14. The CDR3 runs to 15 residues.

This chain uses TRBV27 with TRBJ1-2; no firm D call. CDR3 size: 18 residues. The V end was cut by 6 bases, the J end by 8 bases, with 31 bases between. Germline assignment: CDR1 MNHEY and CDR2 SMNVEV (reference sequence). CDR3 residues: CASRDPTSGRIPDSGYTF. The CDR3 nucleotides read TGTGCCAGCAGAGATCCCACTTCCGGACGGATCCCCGATTCGGGCTACACCTTC.

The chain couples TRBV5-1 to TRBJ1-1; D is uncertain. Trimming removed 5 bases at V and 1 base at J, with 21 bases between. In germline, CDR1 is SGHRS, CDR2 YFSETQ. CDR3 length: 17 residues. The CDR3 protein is CASRPNPLSLGNTEAFF. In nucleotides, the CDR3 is TGCGCCAGCAGACCGAACCCCTTAAGTTTGGGGAACACTGAAGCTTTCTTT.

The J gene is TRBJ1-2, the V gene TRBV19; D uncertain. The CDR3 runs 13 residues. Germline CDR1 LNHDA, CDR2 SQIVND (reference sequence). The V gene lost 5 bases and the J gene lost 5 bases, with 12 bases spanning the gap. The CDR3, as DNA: TGTGCCAGTAGTCCCTTCCTTTGGTATGGCTACACCTTC. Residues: CASSPFLWYGYTF.

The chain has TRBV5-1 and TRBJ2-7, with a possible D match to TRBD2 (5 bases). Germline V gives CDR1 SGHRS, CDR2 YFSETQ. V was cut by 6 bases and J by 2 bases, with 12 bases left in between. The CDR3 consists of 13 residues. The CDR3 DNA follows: TGCGCCAGCAACAGAGACTACACCTACGAGCAGTACTTC. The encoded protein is CASNRDYTYEQYF.

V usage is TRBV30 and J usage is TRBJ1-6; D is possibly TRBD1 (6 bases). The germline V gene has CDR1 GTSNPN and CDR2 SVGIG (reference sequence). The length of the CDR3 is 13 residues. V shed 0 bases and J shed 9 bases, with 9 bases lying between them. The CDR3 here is CAWSVTGRSPLHF. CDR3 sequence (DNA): TGTGCCTGGAGTGTAACAGGGCGTTCACCCCTCCACTTT.

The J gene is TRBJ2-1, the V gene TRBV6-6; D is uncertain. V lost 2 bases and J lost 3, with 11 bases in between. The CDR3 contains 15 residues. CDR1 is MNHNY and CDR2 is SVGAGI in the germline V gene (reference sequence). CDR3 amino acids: CASSYVEQGYNEQFF. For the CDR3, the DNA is TGTGCCAGCAGTTACGTAGAGCAAGGCTACAATGAGCAGTTCTTC.

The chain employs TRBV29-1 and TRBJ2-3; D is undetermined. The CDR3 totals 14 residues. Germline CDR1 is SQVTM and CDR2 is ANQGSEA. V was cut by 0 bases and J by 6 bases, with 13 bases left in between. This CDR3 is CSVEDGREFDTQYF. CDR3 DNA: TGCAGCGTTGAAGACGGAAGGGAATTCGATACGCAGTATTTT.

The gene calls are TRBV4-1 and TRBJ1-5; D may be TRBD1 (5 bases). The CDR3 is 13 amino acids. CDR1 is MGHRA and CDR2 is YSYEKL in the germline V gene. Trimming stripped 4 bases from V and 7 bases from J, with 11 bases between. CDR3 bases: TGCGCCAGCAGCCTAGAGTGGGGGCAGCCCCAGCATTTT. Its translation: CASSLEWGQPQHF.

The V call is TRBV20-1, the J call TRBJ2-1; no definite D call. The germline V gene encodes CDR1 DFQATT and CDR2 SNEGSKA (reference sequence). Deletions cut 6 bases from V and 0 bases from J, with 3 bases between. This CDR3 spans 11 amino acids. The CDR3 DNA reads TGCAGTGCAAACTCCTACAATGAGCAGTTCTTC. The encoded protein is CSANSYNEQFF.

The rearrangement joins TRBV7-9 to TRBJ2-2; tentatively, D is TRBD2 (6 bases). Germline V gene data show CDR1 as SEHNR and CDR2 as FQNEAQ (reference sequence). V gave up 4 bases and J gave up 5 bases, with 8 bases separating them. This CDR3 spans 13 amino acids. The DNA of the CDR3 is TGTGCCAGCAGCTGGCGGGATACCGGGGAGCTGTTTTTT. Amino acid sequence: CASSWRDTGELFF.

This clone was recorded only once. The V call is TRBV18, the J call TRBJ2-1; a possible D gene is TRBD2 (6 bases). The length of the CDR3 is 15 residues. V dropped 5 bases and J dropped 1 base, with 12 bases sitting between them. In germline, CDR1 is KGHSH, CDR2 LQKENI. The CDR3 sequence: CASSIERASYNEQFF. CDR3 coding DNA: TGTGCCAGCTCAATAGAGCGGGCGTCCTACAATGAGCAGTTCTTC.

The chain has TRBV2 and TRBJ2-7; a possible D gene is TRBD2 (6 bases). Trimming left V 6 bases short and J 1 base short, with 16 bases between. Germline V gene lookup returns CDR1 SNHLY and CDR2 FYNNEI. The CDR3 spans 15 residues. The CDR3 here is CASSRPGRESYEQYV. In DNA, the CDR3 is TGTGCCAGCAGCCGACCCGGACGGGAGTCCTACGAGCAGTACGTC.

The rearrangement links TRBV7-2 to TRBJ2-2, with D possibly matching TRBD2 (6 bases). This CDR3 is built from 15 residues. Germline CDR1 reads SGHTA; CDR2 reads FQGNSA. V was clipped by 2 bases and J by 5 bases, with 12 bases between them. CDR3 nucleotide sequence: TGTGCCAGCAGCTTATTCAGTGGGGGGACCGGGGAGCTGTTTTTT. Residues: CASSLFSGGTGELFF. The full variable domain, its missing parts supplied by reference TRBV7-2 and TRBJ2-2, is GAGVSQSPSNKVTEKGKDVELRCDPISGHTALYWYRQSLGQGLEFLIYFQGNSAPDKSGLPSDRFSAERTGGSVSTLTIQRTQQEDSAVYLCASSLFSGGTGELFFGEGSRLTVL.

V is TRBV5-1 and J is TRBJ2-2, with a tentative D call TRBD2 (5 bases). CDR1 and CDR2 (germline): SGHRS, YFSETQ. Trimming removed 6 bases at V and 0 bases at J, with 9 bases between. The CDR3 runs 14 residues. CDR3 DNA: TGCGCCAGCACCAGCGGACCGAACACCGGGGAGCTGTTTTTT. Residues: CASTSGPNTGELFF.

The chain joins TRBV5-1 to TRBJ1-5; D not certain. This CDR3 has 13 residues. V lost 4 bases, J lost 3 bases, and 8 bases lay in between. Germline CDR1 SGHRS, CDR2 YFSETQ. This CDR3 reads CASSPSPNQPQHF. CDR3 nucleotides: TGCGCCAGCAGCCCTTCCCCCAATCAGCCCCAGCATTTT.

CDR3 in DNA: TGCGCCAGCAGCCAAGTGGCGGGGGGGGCCGGGGAGCTGTTTTTT. Protein sequence: CASSQVAGGAGELFF. This chain links TRBV4-3 with TRBJ2-2; 9 nucleotides align to TRBD2. Germline V gene sequence: CDR1 LGHNA, CDR2 YSLEER. The ends lost 1 base at V and 6 bases at J; junction bases unmatched: 3. The CDR3 totals 15 residues.

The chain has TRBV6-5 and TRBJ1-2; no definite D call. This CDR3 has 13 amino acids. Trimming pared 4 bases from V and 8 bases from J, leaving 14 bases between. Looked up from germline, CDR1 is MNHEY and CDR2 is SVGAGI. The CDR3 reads CASSFNGYEGYTF. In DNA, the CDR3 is TGTGCCAGCAGTTTCAATGGTTACGAGGGCTACACCTTC.

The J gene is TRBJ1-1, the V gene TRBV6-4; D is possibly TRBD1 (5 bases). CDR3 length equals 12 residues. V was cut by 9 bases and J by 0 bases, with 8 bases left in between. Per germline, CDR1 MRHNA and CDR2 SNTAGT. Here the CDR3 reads CARTQVNTEAFF. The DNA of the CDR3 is TGTGCCAGGACACAGGTGAACACTGAAGCTTTCTTT.

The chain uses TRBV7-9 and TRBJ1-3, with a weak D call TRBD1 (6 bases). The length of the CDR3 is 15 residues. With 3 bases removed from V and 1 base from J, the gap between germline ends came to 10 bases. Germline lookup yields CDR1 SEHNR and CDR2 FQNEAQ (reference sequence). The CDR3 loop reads CASSLNRESGNTIYF. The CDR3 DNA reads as TGTGCCAGCAGCTTGAACAGGGAATCTGGAAACACCATATATTTT.